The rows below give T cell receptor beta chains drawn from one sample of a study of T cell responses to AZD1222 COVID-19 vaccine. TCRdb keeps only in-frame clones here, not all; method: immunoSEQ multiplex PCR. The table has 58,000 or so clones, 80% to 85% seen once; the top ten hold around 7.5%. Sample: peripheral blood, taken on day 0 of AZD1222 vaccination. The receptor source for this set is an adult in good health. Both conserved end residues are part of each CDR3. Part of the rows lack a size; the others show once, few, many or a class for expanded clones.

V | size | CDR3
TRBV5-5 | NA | CASTSGPLSAEQYF
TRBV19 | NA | CASSTGGSGANVLTF
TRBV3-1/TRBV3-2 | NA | CASSQPPLDTQYF
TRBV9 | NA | CASSDQDWDEQYF
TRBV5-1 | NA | CASSLGSGRAQTQYF
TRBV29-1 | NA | CSTVTGSGEQYF
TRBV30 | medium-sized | CAWTYRLEADTQYF
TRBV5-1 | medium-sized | CASSLVPFEAGALNTQYF
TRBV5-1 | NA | CASSSRTSGGDYEQYF
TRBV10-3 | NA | CAITRDPDGYNEQFF
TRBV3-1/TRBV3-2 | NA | CASSQDPPLGSEAFF
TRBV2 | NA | CASTFLQSSYNEQFF
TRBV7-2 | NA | CASSLQLSDRLRGYTF
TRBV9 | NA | CASSVGDRGHYEQYF
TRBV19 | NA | CASSVGQETQYF
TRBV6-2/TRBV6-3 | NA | CASSLTGQGLTEAFF
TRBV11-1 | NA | CASSLEMMNTEAFF
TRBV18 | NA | CASSRFDSNQPQHF
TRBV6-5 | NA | CASSRRRGYEQYF
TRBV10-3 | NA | CAISEGTGRYEQYF
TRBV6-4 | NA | CASSDSRGASGNTIYF
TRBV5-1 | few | CASSLKRSVSYEQYF
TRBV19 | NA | CASTFMLGVGEKLFF
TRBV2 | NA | CASSEGGGAGTQETQYF
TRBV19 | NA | CASSTPSSRVYGYTF
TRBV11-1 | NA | CASSPGLAYEQYF
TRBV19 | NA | CASSRLGTGNYGYTF
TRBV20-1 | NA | CSASREPTQYF
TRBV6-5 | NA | CASSYSGYGYTF
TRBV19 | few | CASSIRDTMNTEAFF
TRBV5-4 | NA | CASSPAGSLYEQYF
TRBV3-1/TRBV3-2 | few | CASSQVSGVNTEAFF
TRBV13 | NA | CASSSFGYGNTIYF
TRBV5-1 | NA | CANSSKGVRGYGYTF
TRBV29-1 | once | CSVRGRNTEAFF
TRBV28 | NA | CASASTGWEQYF
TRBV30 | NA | CASTSGGYEQYF
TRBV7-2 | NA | CASSVRGGSYEQYF
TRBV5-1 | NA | CASSPDEFTDTQYF
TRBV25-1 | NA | CASSDPHEAGGYEQYF
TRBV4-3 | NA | CASSQDRVANTGELFF